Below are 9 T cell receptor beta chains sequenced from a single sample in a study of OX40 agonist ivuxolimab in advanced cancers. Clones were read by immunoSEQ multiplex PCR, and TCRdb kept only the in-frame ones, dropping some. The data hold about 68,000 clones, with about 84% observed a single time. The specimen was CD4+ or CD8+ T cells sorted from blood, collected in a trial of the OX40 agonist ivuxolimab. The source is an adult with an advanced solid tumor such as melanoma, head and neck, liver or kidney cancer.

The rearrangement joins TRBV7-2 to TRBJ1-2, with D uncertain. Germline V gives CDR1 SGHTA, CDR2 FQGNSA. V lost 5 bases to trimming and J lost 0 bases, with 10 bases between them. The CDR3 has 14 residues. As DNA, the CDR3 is TGTGCCAGCAGCCTCGGTGGGTCTAACTATGGCTACACCTTC. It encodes CASSLGGSNYGYTF.

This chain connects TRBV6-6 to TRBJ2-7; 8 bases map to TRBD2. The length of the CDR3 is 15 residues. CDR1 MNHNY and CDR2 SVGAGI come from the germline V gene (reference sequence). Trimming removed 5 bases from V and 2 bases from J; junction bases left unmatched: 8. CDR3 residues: CASSSPGGAAYEQYF. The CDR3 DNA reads TGTGCCAGCAGTAGCCCGGGGGGGGCAGCCTACGAGCAGTACTTC.

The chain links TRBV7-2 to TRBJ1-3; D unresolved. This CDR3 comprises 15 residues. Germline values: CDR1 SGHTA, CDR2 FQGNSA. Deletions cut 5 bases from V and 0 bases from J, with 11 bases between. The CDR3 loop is CASSPQISSGNTIYF. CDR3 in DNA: TGTGCCAGCAGCCCCCAAATCAGCTCTGGAAACACCATATATTTT. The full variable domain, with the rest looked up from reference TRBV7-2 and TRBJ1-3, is GAGVSQSPSNKVTEKGKDVELRCDPISGHTALYWYRQSLGQGLEFLIYFQGNSAPDKSGLPSDRFSAERTGGSVSTLTIQRTQQEDSAVYLCASSPQISSGNTIYFGEGSWLTVV.

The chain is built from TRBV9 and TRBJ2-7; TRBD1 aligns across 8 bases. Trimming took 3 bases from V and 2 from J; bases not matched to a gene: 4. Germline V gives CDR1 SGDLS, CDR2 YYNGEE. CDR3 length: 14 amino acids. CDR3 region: CASSAQGVPYEQYF. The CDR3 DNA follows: TGTGCCAGCAGCGCACAGGGGGTTCCCTACGAGCAGTACTTC. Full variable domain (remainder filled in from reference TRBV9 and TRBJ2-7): DSGVTQTPKHLITATGQRVTLRCSPRSGDLSVYWYQQSLDQGLQFLIQYYNGEERAKGNILERFSAQQFPDLHSELNLSSLELGDSALYFCASSAQGVPYEQYFGPGTRLTVT.

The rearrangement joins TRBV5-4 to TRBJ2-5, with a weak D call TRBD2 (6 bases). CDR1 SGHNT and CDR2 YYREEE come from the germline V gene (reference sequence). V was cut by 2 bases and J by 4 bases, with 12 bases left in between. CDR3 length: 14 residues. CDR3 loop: CASSLEGGGETQYF. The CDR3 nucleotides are TGTGCCAGCAGCTTAGAGGGAGGAGGAGAGACCCAGTACTTC.

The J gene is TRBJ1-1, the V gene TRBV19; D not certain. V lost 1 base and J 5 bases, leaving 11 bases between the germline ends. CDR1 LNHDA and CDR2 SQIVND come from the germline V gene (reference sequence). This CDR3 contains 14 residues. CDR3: CASSIGREGTEAFF. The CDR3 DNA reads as TGTGCCAGTAGTATAGGGAGGGAAGGGACTGAAGCTTTCTTT.

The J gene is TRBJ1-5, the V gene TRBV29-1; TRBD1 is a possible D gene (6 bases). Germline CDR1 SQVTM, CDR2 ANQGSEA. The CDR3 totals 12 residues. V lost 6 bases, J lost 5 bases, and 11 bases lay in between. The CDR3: CSVRDIDQPQHF. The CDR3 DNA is TGCAGCGTCCGGGACATCGATCAGCCCCAGCATTTT. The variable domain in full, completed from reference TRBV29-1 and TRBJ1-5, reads SAVISQKPSRDICQRGTSLTIQCQVDSQVTMMFWYRQQPGQSLTLIATANQGSEATYESGFVIDKFPISRPNLTFSTLTVSNMSPEDSSIYLCSVRDIDQPQHFGDGTRLSIL.

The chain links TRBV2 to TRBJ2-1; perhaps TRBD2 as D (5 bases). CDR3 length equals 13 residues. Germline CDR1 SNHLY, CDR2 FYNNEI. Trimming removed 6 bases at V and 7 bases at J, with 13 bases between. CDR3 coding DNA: TGTGCCAGCAGACCGGGGTCACCTAATGAGCAGTTCTTC. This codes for CASRPGSPNEQFF.

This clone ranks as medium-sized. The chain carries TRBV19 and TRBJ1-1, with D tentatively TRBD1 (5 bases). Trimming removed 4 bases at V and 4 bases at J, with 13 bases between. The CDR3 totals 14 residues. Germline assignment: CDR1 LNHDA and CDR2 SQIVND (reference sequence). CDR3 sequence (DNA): TGTGCCAGTAGTACACCTCAGGGTCGCACTGAAGCTTTCTTT. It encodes CASSTPQGRTEAFF.